The clone carrying this TCR beta chain was detected only a few times. In germline, CDR1 is LNHNV, CDR2 YYDKDF (reference sequence). The CDR3 length is 14 residues. V gave up 1 base and J gave up 0 bases, with 5 bases separating them. Authors' processing steps: Amplified reference gene primers provided the basis for estimating nucleated cell counts. Sequencing was performed with immunoSEQ multiplex PCR; in TCRdb, only in-frame clones are kept and a portion is missing. The D gene and trimming were derived from the DNA, and the V and J assignments and clone size from that table. The data hold roughly 160,000 clones, with about 85% observed a single time. This specimen comes from a study of blood T cell repertoires in COVID-19.

This TCR came from a man aged 35 to 55 with acute or convalescent COVID-19. The chain recombines TRBV15 with TRBJ2-3; D remains ambiguous. Sequenced input: peripheral blood. As DNA, the CDR3 is TGTGCCACCAGCAGAGCGGTTAGCACAGATACGCAGTATTTT. It specifies CATSRAVSTDTQYF. The full variable domain, in which reference TRBV15 and TRBJ2-3 provide the parts outside the CDR3, is DAMVIQNPRYQVTQFGKPVTLSCSQTLNHNVMYWYQQKSSQAPKLLFHYYDKDFNNEADTPDNFQSRRPNTSFCFLDIRSPGLGDTAMYLCATSRAVSTDTQYFGPGTRLTVL.